This record covers a single TCR beta chain. Its specific antigen is unknown. No clone much larger than this one lies a single base away; base qualities are absent. Receptor amplification or capture employed the immunoSEQ multiplex PCR assay. A mixture of 60 forward primers for TCR Vbeta segments and 13 reverse primers for TCR Jbeta segments was used in the multiplex PCR. A multiplex PCR assay on genomic DNA amplified the CDR3 region of rearranged TCR beta genes. The amplified TCR beta libraries were sequenced on the Illumina HiSeq System as 87-base-pair reads. Per the authors' processing: Across the 670 or so repertoires, a later analysis counted 80 million or so unique TCR beta chains, around 11 million of which were shared by at least two donors. A nearest-neighbor algorithm error-corrected the raw reads and collapsed the reads into unique sequences, merging closely related sequences to remove PCR and sequencing errors. Alignment of CDR3 sequences to IMGT reference sequences was used to assign V, D and J gene segments. For a sequence to be retained, a match of at least six nucleotides was required to both a V gene segment and a J gene segment. Rearrangements were classified as productive when the CDR3 lacked stop codons and remained in frame with V and J, and all other rearrangements were classified as non-productive. Following IMGT convention, CDR3 was defined as the stretch from the second conserved V-encoded cysteine up to the conserved J-encoded phenylalanine. The earlier analysis of about 560 of the donors excluded any sequence lacking an unambiguous match to a single V gene segment. In an earlier analysis of some 590 of the donors, V segments were called functional above 56.7% productive rearrangements and were called segregating when the between-donor standard deviation exceeded 5%. A statistical classification framework was built for diagnosing cytomegalovirus status from the catalog of TCR beta chain sequences. A later analysis assigned V and J genes by comparing TCR nucleotide sequences with IMGT/GENE-DB human TR gene sequences. Using the TCRdist pipeline, a later analysis assigned CDR3 sequences along with most-parsimonious VDJ recombination scenarios. In a later analysis, every TCR beta chain was defined by the combination of its CDR3 amino acid sequence and its V-gene family, and reads without a unique V-gene family were dropped. A later analysis removed several hundred highly shared, low-generation-probability nucleotide sequences to deal with suspected cross-contamination and a sequencing artifact. A later analysis calculated a clonal expansion index for each public chain from normalized within-repertoire ranks of inferred template counts. A later analysis computed generation probabilities with a VDJ recombination model fitted to out-of-frame rearrangements, and checked the results against IGoR. A later analysis scored TCR-TCR, TCR-HLA and TCR-CMV co-occurrence with hypergeometric tests, applying a repertoire-size bias correction to TCR pairs. A later analysis estimated false discovery rates by permuting HLA or CMV assignments 20 times. In a later analysis, co-occurring TCRs were grouped using DBSCAN, with TCRdist sequence similarity added in when clustering inside HLA-allele-positive subsets. Repertoires with fewer than 30,000 or more than 120,000 public chains, plus five repertoires with anomalous nucleotide sharing, were excluded from co-occurrence clustering. TCRdb re-hosts the immuneACCESS table, in-frame sequences only. Its copies lack some clones; in the studies checked, an unresolved V gene accounts for under half of them, and the cause for the rest is not known. V and J calls and clone size follow that table, whereas D and trimming were derived from the DNA. The sample profile shows roughly 100,000 clones; roughly 80% of them were found once. The ten largest account for approximately 4.3% of the sample.

In total, about 650 healthy bone marrow donors made up the cohort. All cohort members were sampled while nominally healthy, although unrecorded immune exposures were likely present. The donor tested CMV seropositive, placing the donor among the approximately 290 seropositive members of the cohort. A peripheral blood sample was collected from each donor, and TCR beta sequencing was performed on peripheral blood mononuclear cells. Genomic DNA extraction from the blood cell samples was performed with the Qiagen DNeasy Blood Extraction Kit. The CDR3 spans 15 residues, from the cysteine through the phenylalanine. CDR3 DNA only is kept here, 45 bases in frame from base 1. Trimming costs V 5 bases and J 7 bases, and their ends lie 15 bases apart. The germline V gene provides CDR1 MNHNS and CDR2 SASEGT. The source of the sample is a study of cytomegalovirus exposure and HLA in healthy donors (dated by TCRdb to the late 2010s). Broadly, across the study: An earlier analysis of roughly 500 of the donors reported 276 Gb of sequence data and 117 million unique TCR beta sequences obtained from 150 million to 200 million T cells. An earlier analysis of more than 450 of the donors used high-throughput TCR beta sequencing to judge whether each TCR beta V gene segment behaved as functional or pseudogenic. The study used immunosequencing to profile the T cell repertoires of some 600 subjects and linked those repertoires to cytomegalovirus serostatus. All discovery cohort repertoires had been generated on a single sequencing platform. HLA typing included class I and class II loci at four-digit resolution. About 300 gigabases of sequencing data and some 85 million unique TCR sequences were included in an early release covering several hundred HLA-typed donors. A later analysis re-examined previously published TCR beta repertoires from roughly 720 donors and added high-resolution HLA genotyping to investigate patterns of TCR occurrence. A later genetic analysis took genome-wide SNP genotypes for about 65% of the 666 donors and used that subset as a discovery cohort. To predict cytomegalovirus infection status, the study combined high-throughput TCR immunosequencing, statistical association of individual TCRs with disease status, and machine learning. Rather than using new phenotypic data, the later analysis identified candidate immune exposures from TCR beta sequences and from how often those sequences occurred across donors. The aim of the study was to test whether cataloging public T cell receptors could identify signatures of past pathogen exposure. Donor age, sex, ethnicity and CMV serostatus were compiled alongside the repertoire data. Among several hundred genotyped donors of the cohort, an average of approximately 220,000 unique TCR beta nucleotide sequences was sequenced per donor, of which 15% to 20% were non-productive. The genetic ancestry cluster associated with self-reported Caucasian donors included 81% of the roughly 360 genotyped donors. Roughly 5 DR-DQ haplotypes were handled as single units for association and clustering, since linkage in the cohort was strong. Besides the first cohort of about 730 subjects, a separate validation cohort made up of roughly 120 different subjects was used. The number of typed donors differed by locus: about 620-630 for A, B, C, DRB1 and DQB1; 500 to 550 for DQA1; some 590 for DPA1; and some 470 for DPB1. The full study reports these points: Roughly uniform sequencing depth across donors was assumed in presence/absence analyses, although this assumption may not hold. According to a later genetic analysis, donors in an Asian-associated ancestry cluster had fewer N-insertions in productive TCRs than the approximately 630-donor mean. For the cohort, immune exposure information was limited to CMV serostatus. In an earlier analysis of 587 of the donors, most TCR beta V segments were observed in productive rearrangements about 90% or about 30% of the time, broadly matching IMGT annotations. A cluster of highly shared sequence variants was judged likely to be a technical artifact of the sequencing pipeline. The cohort was sequenced for TCR beta chains only, and without alpha or paired-chain data the features that could be detected were limited. Across donors, most TCR sequences were observed very rarely, whereas some public TCRs were present in many individuals. According to a later analysis, most CMV-associated TCR beta chains appeared to be HLA-restricted, and the HLA associations seemed to be driven largely by CMV exposure. In a later analysis, TCR association rates were found to vary across HLA loci, with the most associated TCRs seen for DRB1 alleles and the fewest for HLA-C alleles. In the study, some 160 TCR beta chains were listed as associated with cytomegalovirus. A later analysis associated roughly 17,000 TCR beta sequences with specific HLA alleles at a false discovery rate of 0.05. When HLA alleles, especially DR and DQ, strongly co-occurred, attributing TCR associations to individual alleles was difficult. The authors suggested that the approach could potentially be extended to other disease states and immunological phenotypes. Because counts were too low, 15 to 20 rarely observed V segments, including chromosome 9 orphons, were excluded from the earlier analysis of 587 of the donors. Correlated functional status among segregating V segments might reflect linkage disequilibrium, but an unknown experimental factor could not be ruled out. Some IMGT-functional V segments, including TRBV6-2 and TRBV6-3, could not be told apart with the 87-base-pair reads, so those segments were excluded. In vitro tests confirmed that three of the cytomegalovirus-associated TCR beta chains recognize cytomegalovirus antigens. Cytomegalovirus status was reported to be diagnosed by the classifier with high specificity and sensitivity in both the original and validation cohorts. Because HLA typing was unavailable for some donors at each locus, only the typed subset was used in association tests. A later analysis found that HLA-associated TCR beta chains were more clonally expanded and had lower generation probabilities than equally common non-associated chains. A further reported finding was that TCR beta sequences accurately predicted the HLA-A and HLA-B alleles for most subjects in the first cohort. In a later analysis, several top co-occurrence clusters were reported to appear linked to parvovirus B19, influenza, CMV and Epstein-Barr virus. V-gene and J-gene trimming of TCR beta chains was associated with a missense DCLRE1C variant in a later genetic analysis, and the association was replicated in an independent cohort.

This TCR was recovered from a man aged 45-65 years in good health and CMV-seropositive. The sequenced sample consisted of PBMCs. The V and J genes are TRBV6-1 and TRBJ1-6, with TRBD1 perhaps the D gene, on 6 matching bases. The CDR3 protein: CASSLGAVVNSPLHF. The bases are TGTGCCAGCAGTTTGGGGGCCGTAGTGAATTCACCCCTCCACTTT.